The 10 T cell receptor beta chains reported below all come from one sample, sequenced in a study of T cell responses to AZD1222 COVID-19 vaccine. Sequenced by immunoSEQ multiplex PCR; TCRdb stores in-frame clones only, minus some. The table shows tens of thousands of clones, with just over 90% occurring only once. The sequencing here drew on peripheral blood, taken on day 0 of AZD1222 vaccination. Every receptor here comes from an adult in good health.

In its sample, this clone was seen once. This chain links TRBV28 with TRBJ2-7, with D unresolved. Germline V gives CDR1 MDHEN, CDR2 SYDVKM. The CDR3 runs to 14 residues. The V end was cut by 1 base, the J end by 2 bases, with 9 bases between. The CDR3 protein is CASSLSRHPYEQYF. The DNA for the CDR3 is TGTGCCAGCAGTTTATCCAGGCACCCCTACGAGCAGTACTTC.

The chain couples TRBV5-1 to TRBJ2-7; tentative D call: TRBD2 (5 bases). V was shortened by 3 bases and J by 2 bases, with 18 bases between the two germline ends. Germline CDR1 is SGHRS and CDR2 is YFSETQ. This CDR3 is 16 amino acids long. In DNA form, the CDR3 reads TGCGCCAGCAGCTCCCTGGGCGGGTCGACGACCTACGAGCAGTACTTC. Protein product: CASSSLGGSTTYEQYF.

J is TRBJ2-3 and V is TRBV11-1, with 11 positions matching TRBD2. Germline CDR1 reads SGHAT; CDR2 reads FQDESV (reference sequence). V shed 4 bases, J shed 11 bases, and the junction held 2 bases outside the gene matches. This CDR3 is built from 12 residues. CDR3 protein: CASSSGLAVQYF. As DNA, the CDR3 is TGTGCCAGCAGCTCGGGACTAGCGGTGCAGTATTTT. Complete variable domain (other parts from reference TRBV11-1 and TRBJ2-3): EAEVAQSPRYKITEKSQAVAFWCDPISGHATLYWYRQILGQGPELLVQFQDESVVDDSQLPKDRFSAERLKGVDSTLKIQPAELGDSAMYLCASSSGLAVQYFGPGTRLTVL.

The chain is built from TRBV14 and TRBJ2-7; TRBD1 is a possible D gene (5 bases). CDR1 is SGHDN, CDR2 FVKESK, per germline. This CDR3 has 12 amino acids. V shed 4 bases and J shed 2 bases, with 6 bases lying between them. The CDR3 region is CASSPDTYEQYF. The DNA of the CDR3 is TGTGCCAGCAGCCCGGACACCTACGAGCAGTACTTC. The full variable domain, its missing parts supplied by reference TRBV14 and TRBJ2-7, is EAGVTQFPSHSVIEKGQTVTLRCDPISGHDNLYWYRRVMGKEIKFLLHFVKESKQDESGMPNNRFLAERTGGTYSTLKVQPAELEDSGVYFCASSPDTYEQYFGPGTRLTVT.

This chain links TRBV7-3 with TRBJ1-1; D is perhaps TRBD1 (5 bases). The V gene's germline CDR1 is SGHTA and CDR2 FQGTGA. Trimming left V 5 bases short and J 7 bases short, with 8 bases between. The CDR3 runs 11 residues. The CDR3 DNA sequence: TGTGCCAGCAGCCGGGACGGTGAAGCTTTCTTT. This gives the protein CASSRDGEAFF. Filled out from reference TRBV7-3 and TRBJ1-1, the complete variable domain reads GAGVSQTPSNKVTEKGKYVELRCDPISGHTALYWYRQSLGQGPEFLIYFQGTGAADDSGLPNDRFFAVRPEGSVSTLKIQRTERGDSAVYLCASSRDGEAFFGQGTRLTVV.

The gene calls are TRBV6-5 and TRBJ2-6; D gene unclear. This CDR3 is 14 amino acids long. Germline CDR1 and CDR2: MNHEY and SVGAGI. Between the trimmed V and J ends, which lost 5 bases and 4 bases, there was a span of 9 bases. CDR3 region: CASSTWSGANVLTF. CDR3 DNA: TGTGCCAGCAGTACCTGGTCGGGGGCCAACGTCCTGACTTTC.

The rearrangement uses TRBV18 and TRBJ1-1; tentatively, D is TRBD1 (5 bases). This CDR3 is 14 amino acids long. V shed 2 bases and J shed 0 bases, with 7 bases lying between them. The germline V gene has CDR1 KGHSH and CDR2 LQKENI. The CDR3: CASSPEGLNTEAFF. CDR3 bases: TGTGCCAGCTCACCAGAGGGGTTGAACACTGAAGCTTTCTTT.

The chain links TRBV27 to TRBJ1-1; weak D call: TRBD1 (5 bases). This CDR3 spans 13 amino acids. Germline values: CDR1 MNHEY, CDR2 SMNVEV (reference sequence). V dropped 4 bases and J dropped 4 bases, with 10 bases sitting between them. DNA for the CDR3: TGTGCCAGCAGTTATATGAGGGGCACTGAAGCTTTCTTT. The encoded protein is CASSYMRGTEAFF.

The chain links TRBV5-1 to TRBJ2-2, with TRBD1 matching over 7 bases. Germline V gene sequence: CDR1 SGHRS, CDR2 YFSETQ. The trim removed 0 bases at V and 3 bases at J, leaving 14 bases unmatched. The CDR3 is 19 residues long. The CDR3 nucleotides read TGCGCCAGCAGCTTGGCCGATGGCCGACCGGGACAGTACACCGGGGAGCTGTTTTTT. This codes for CASSLADGRPGQYTGELFF.

V is TRBV7-9 and J is TRBJ2-7; TRBD2 agrees at 9 bases. Per the germline V gene, CDR1 is SEHNR and CDR2 is FQNEAQ (reference sequence). The V segment lost 0 bases and the J segment 5 bases; nucleotides outside the gene matches: 8. This CDR3 has 16 amino acids. The CDR3 DNA reads as TGTGCCAGCAGCTTAGCGCGGGGGGGCGATTTGGACGAGCAGTACTTC. It is translated as CASSLARGGDLDEQYF.